The rows below give T cell receptor beta chains drawn from one sample of a study of PD-1 blockade in mismatch repair-deficient tumors. Assay: immunoSEQ multiplex PCR; the TCRdb copy retains only in-frame clones and omits some. Found here are approximately 38,000 clones, about 76% of them singletons; the top ten hold under 25%. The sample in question was peripheral blood, obtained 4 weeks after starting pembrolizumab. These receptors originate from an adult with mismatch repair-deficient cancer. Each CDR3 is given with its conserved first and last residue. The D gene is left open where the match is weak. Clone size is shown for a subset of rows, as once, few, many or a class of expanded clone.

J gene: TRBJ2-2
V gene: TRBV25-1
D gene: NA
CDR3 length: 13
clone size: NA
CDR3 protein: CASRGRTTGELFF
CDR3 DNA: TGTGCCAGCAGGGGGCGAACCACCGGGGAGCTGTTTTTT

J gene: TRBJ2-7
V gene: TRBV7-3
D gene: NA
CDR3 length: 15
clone size: NA
CDR3 protein: CASSLSSYSPYEQYF
CDR3 DNA: TGTGCCAGCAGCTTAAGTTCCTACAGTCCCTACGAGCAGTACTTC

J gene: TRBJ2-1
V gene: TRBV7-9
D gene: TRBD2
CDR3 length: 16
clone size: NA
CDR3 protein: CASSLDGTSGIGEQFF
CDR3 DNA: TGTGCCAGCAGCTTAGATGGGACTAGCGGGATAGGTGAGCAGTTCTTC

J gene: TRBJ2-3
V gene: TRBV6-1
D gene: NA
CDR3 length: 16
clone size: NA
CDR3 protein: CASSESEFRYTDTQYF
CDR3 DNA: TGTGCCAGCAGTGAATCGGAATTTCGGTACACAGATACGCAGTATTTT

J gene: TRBJ2-3
V gene: TRBV6-4
D gene: NA
CDR3 length: 13
clone size: NA
CDR3 protein: CASSGTNTDTQYF
CDR3 DNA: TGTGCCAGCAGTGGGACAAACACAGATACGCAGTATTTT

J gene: TRBJ2-5
V gene: TRBV25-1
D gene: TRBD2
CDR3 length: 17
clone size: NA
CDR3 protein: CASSEEVLAGGRETQYF
CDR3 DNA: TGTGCCAGCAGTGAAGAAGTACTAGCGGGAGGTCGGGAGACCCAGTACTTC

J gene: TRBJ1-5
V gene: TRBV6-1
D gene: NA
CDR3 length: 13
clone size: NA
CDR3 protein: CASSREENQPQHF
CDR3 DNA: TGTGCCAGCAGTAGGGAGGAGAATCAGCCCCAGCATTTT

J gene: TRBJ2-7
V gene: TRBV4-1
D gene: TRBD1
CDR3 length: 15
clone size: NA
CDR3 protein: CASSQGQGEAYEQYF
CDR3 DNA: TGCGCCAGCAGCCAGGGACAGGGGGAAGCCTACGAGCAGTACTTC

J gene: TRBJ2-7
V gene: TRBV4-3
D gene: NA
CDR3 length: 14
clone size: once
CDR3 protein: CASSQGRGGYEQYF
CDR3 DNA: TGCGCCAGCAGCCAAGGCAGGGGGGGATACGAGCAGTACTTC

J gene: TRBJ2-1
V gene: TRBV6-6
D gene: TRBD2
CDR3 length: 15
clone size: NA
CDR3 protein: CASSLSGRAYNEQFF
CDR3 DNA: TGTGCCAGCAGCCTTAGCGGGAGGGCTTACAATGAGCAGTTCTTC

J gene: TRBJ2-7
V gene: TRBV7-9
D gene: NA
CDR3 length: 17
clone size: once
CDR3 protein: CASSLAYGSLSSYEQYF
CDR3 DNA: TGTGCCAGCAGCTTAGCGTACGGGAGTCTCAGCTCCTACGAGCAGTACTTC

J gene: TRBJ1-2
V gene: TRBV18
D gene: TRBD1
CDR3 length: 17
clone size: NA
CDR3 protein: CASSPTGGRATNYGYTF
CDR3 DNA: TGTGCCAGCTCACCCACAGGGGGCCGTGCTACTAACTATGGCTACACCTTC

J gene: TRBJ2-7
V gene: TRBV21-1
D gene: NA
CDR3 length: 15
clone size: few
CDR3 protein: CASQEGTRSSYEQYF
CDR3 DNA: TGTGCCAGCCAGGAAGGGACTCGCAGCTCCTACGAGCAGTACTTC

J gene: TRBJ2-5
V gene: TRBV14
D gene: NA
CDR3 length: 12
clone size: NA
CDR3 protein: CASSQLLKTQYF
CDR3 DNA: TGTGCCAGCAGCCAACTCCTGAAGACCCAGTACTTC

J gene: TRBJ2-7
V gene: TRBV18
D gene: TRBD1
CDR3 length: 16
clone size: once
CDR3 protein: CASSPTDRVITGEQYF
CDR3 DNA: TGTGCCAGCTCACCTACGGACAGGGTAATCACTGGCGAGCAGTACTTC

J gene: TRBJ2-2
V gene: TRBV7-9
D gene: NA
CDR3 length: 12
clone size: NA
CDR3 protein: CASSFPGGSGFF
CDR3 DNA: TGTGCCAGCAGCTTTCCGGGGGGCTCTGGGTTTTTT

J gene: TRBJ1-1
V gene: TRBV9
D gene: TRBD1
CDR3 length: 15
clone size: few
CDR3 protein: CASSAPGTGWSEAFF
CDR3 DNA: TGTGCCAGCAGCGCCCCCGGGACAGGGTGGAGTGAAGCTTTCTTT

J gene: TRBJ2-5
V gene: TRBV28
D gene: TRBD2
CDR3 length: 14
clone size: NA
CDR3 protein: CASSTLAGQETQYF
CDR3 DNA: TGTGCCAGCAGTACGCTAGCGGGTCAAGAGACCCAGTACTTC

J gene: TRBJ2-7
V gene: TRBV30
D gene: NA
CDR3 length: 10
clone size: NA
CDR3 protein: CAWGSYEQYF
CDR3 DNA: TGTGCCTGGGGGTCATACGAGCAGTACTTC

J gene: TRBJ1-1
V gene: TRBV9
D gene: TRBD1
CDR3 length: 15
clone size: medium-sized
CDR3 protein: CASSPPGTGDTEAFF
CDR3 DNA: TGTGCCAGCAGCCCACCCGGGACAGGGGACACTGAAGCTTTCTTT

J gene: TRBJ2-5
V gene: TRBV10-2
D gene: TRBD2
CDR3 length: 15
clone size: NA
CDR3 protein: CASSGTSGSWETQYF
CDR3 DNA: TGCGCCAGCAGTGGGACTAGCGGGAGTTGGGAGACCCAGTACTTC

J gene: TRBJ2-2
V gene: TRBV7-9
D gene: NA
CDR3 length: 14
clone size: NA
CDR3 protein: CASSHRLGTGELFF
CDR3 DNA: TGTGCCAGCAGCCATCGACTAGGCACCGGGGAGCTGTTTTTT

J gene: TRBJ2-5
V gene: TRBV4-1
D gene: TRBD2
CDR3 length: 20
clone size: NA
CDR3 protein: CASSRISLAGGGWAQETQYF
CDR3 DNA: TGCGCCAGCAGCCGAATAAGTCTAGCGGGAGGCGGGTGGGCTCAAGAGACCCAGTACTTC

J gene: TRBJ1-1
V gene: TRBV29-1
D gene: NA
CDR3 length: 14
clone size: once
CDR3 protein: CSVLQPDKNTEAFF
CDR3 DNA: TGCAGCGTACTACAACCTGACAAGAACACTGAAGCTTTCTTT

J gene: TRBJ1-1
V gene: TRBV6-5
D gene: NA
CDR3 length: 13
clone size: NA
CDR3 protein: CASSYDGDTEAFF
CDR3 DNA: TGTGCCAGCAGTTACGATGGCGACACTGAAGCTTTCTTT

J gene: TRBJ2-3
V gene: TRBV19
D gene: NA
CDR3 length: 15
clone size: NA
CDR3 protein: CASSRDGRPVNTQYF
CDR3 DNA: TGTGCCAGTAGTCGGGACGGTCGTCCAGTAAATACGCAGTATTTT

J gene: TRBJ2-5
V gene: TRBV5-4
D gene: TRBD2
CDR3 length: 15
clone size: NA
CDR3 protein: CASSLGLADQETQYF
CDR3 DNA: TGTGCCAGCAGCTTGGGACTAGCGGATCAAGAGACCCAGTACTTC

J gene: TRBJ2-1
V gene: TRBV7-9
D gene: TRBD2
CDR3 length: 19
clone size: NA
CDR3 protein: CASSSTLEPSGSSYNEQFF
CDR3 DNA: TGTGCCAGCAGCTCAACCCTCGAACCTAGCGGGAGTTCCTACAATGAGCAGTTCTTC

J gene: TRBJ1-5
V gene: TRBV10-3
D gene: NA
CDR3 length: 16
clone size: NA
CDR3 protein: CAISESSVSEGRPQHF
CDR3 DNA: TGTGCCATCAGTGAGTCGAGTGTATCGGAGGGTCGACCCCAGCATTTT

J gene: TRBJ2-7
V gene: TRBV18
D gene: NA
CDR3 length: 14
clone size: NA
CDR3 protein: CASSSQPGEYEQYF
CDR3 DNA: TGTGCCAGCTCTTCCCAACCGGGAGAATACGAGCAGTACTTC

J gene: TRBJ2-3
V gene: TRBV25-1
D gene: NA
CDR3 length: 15
clone size: NA
CDR3 protein: CASSAQGTLADTQYF
CDR3 DNA: TGTGCCAGCAGTGCCCAGGGGACCCTAGCCGATACGCAGTATTTT

J gene: TRBJ2-3
V gene: TRBV19
D gene: TRBD2
CDR3 length: 18
clone size: NA
CDR3 protein: CASIRGVKREGRTDTQYF
CDR3 DNA: TGTGCCAGTATCAGAGGGGTGAAGCGGGAGGGCCGTACAGATACGCAGTATTTT

J gene: TRBJ2-7
V gene: TRBV27
D gene: TRBD1
CDR3 length: 15
clone size: NA
CDR3 protein: CASSLWDRAHYEQYF
CDR3 DNA: TGTGCCAGCAGTTTATGGGACAGGGCCCATTACGAGCAGTACTTC

J gene: TRBJ1-1
V gene: TRBV15
D gene: NA
CDR3 length: 13
clone size: NA
CDR3 protein: CATSGRMNTEAFF
CDR3 DNA: TGTGCCACCAGCGGGCGGATGAACACTGAAGCTTTCTTT

J gene: TRBJ2-2
V gene: TRBV19
D gene: TRBD2
CDR3 length: 18
clone size: NA
CDR3 protein: CASSRDPGLAANTGELFF
CDR3 DNA: TGTGCCAGTAGTAGGGATCCGGGACTAGCGGCAAACACCGGGGAGCTGTTTTTT

J gene: TRBJ2-7
V gene: TRBV11-3
D gene: TRBD2
CDR3 length: 12
clone size: NA
CDR3 protein: CASSWGGYEQYF
CDR3 DNA: TGTGCCAGCAGCTGGGGGGGGTACGAGCAGTACTTC

J gene: TRBJ2-3
V gene: TRBV5-1
D gene: TRBD1
CDR3 length: 14
clone size: once
CDR3 protein: CASSVGQYTDTQYF
CDR3 DNA: TGCGCCAGCAGCGTGGGACAGTACACAGATACGCAGTATTTT

J gene: TRBJ2-7
V gene: TRBV10-3
D gene: NA
CDR3 length: 12
clone size: NA
CDR3 protein: CAISESLLWQYF
CDR3 DNA: TGTGCCATCAGTGAATCTTTGCTTTGGCAGTACTTC

J gene: TRBJ2-7
V gene: TRBV7-8
D gene: NA
CDR3 length: 11
clone size: NA
CDR3 protein: CASSLSIEQYF
CDR3 DNA: TGTGCCAGCAGCTTATCGATCGAGCAGTACTTC

J gene: TRBJ1-3
V gene: TRBV19
D gene: NA
CDR3 length: 15
clone size: NA
CDR3 protein: CASRDSYSSGNTIYF
CDR3 DNA: TGTGCCAGTAGGGACAGTTATAGCTCTGGAAACACCATATATTTT

J gene: TRBJ2-3
V gene: TRBV10-3
D gene: NA
CDR3 length: 12
clone size: NA
CDR3 protein: CATDHGADTQYF
CDR3 DNA: TGTGCCACCGATCATGGCGCAGATACGCAGTATTTT

J gene: TRBJ2-1
V gene: TRBV2
D gene: NA
CDR3 length: 14
clone size: NA
CDR3 protein: CASMAQGNYNEQFF
CDR3 DNA: TGTGCCAGCATGGCGCAGGGAAACTACAATGAGCAGTTCTTC

J gene: TRBJ2-7
V gene: TRBV10-3
D gene: NA
CDR3 length: 14
clone size: NA
CDR3 protein: CAINADPTDYEQYF
CDR3 DNA: TGTGCCATCAACGCGGATCCGACTGACTACGAGCAGTACTTC

J gene: TRBJ2-1
V gene: TRBV28
D gene: NA
CDR3 length: 16
clone size: few
CDR3 protein: CASSLWGPSSYNEQFF
CDR3 DNA: TGTGCCAGCAGTTTATGGGGACCGAGCTCCTACAATGAGCAGTTCTTC

J gene: TRBJ2-3
V gene: TRBV29-1
D gene: TRBD2
CDR3 length: 14
clone size: NA
CDR3 protein: CSVELAVGTDTQYF
CDR3 DNA: TGCAGCGTTGAGCTAGCGGTAGGCACAGATACGCAGTATTTT

J gene: TRBJ1-3
V gene: TRBV19
D gene: NA
CDR3 length: 15
clone size: NA
CDR3 protein: CASSIGGSSGNTIYF
CDR3 DNA: TGTGCCAGTAGTATCGGGGGGTCCTCTGGAAACACCATATATTTT

J gene: TRBJ2-1
V gene: TRBV29-1
D gene: NA
CDR3 length: 16
clone size: NA
CDR3 protein: CSVEDLKGLFYNEQFF
CDR3 DNA: TGCAGCGTTGAAGACCTAAAGGGACTTTTTTACAATGAGCAGTTCTTC

J gene: TRBJ2-7
V gene: TRBV30
D gene: NA
CDR3 length: 12
clone size: NA
CDR3 protein: CAWKPLGYEQYF
CDR3 DNA: TGTGCCTGGAAACCCCTCGGCTACGAGCAGTACTTC

J gene: TRBJ2-7
V gene: TRBV6-5
D gene: NA
CDR3 length: 15
clone size: NA
CDR3 protein: CASSSAGRLAYEQYF
CDR3 DNA: TGTGCCAGCAGTTCCGCGGGGAGGCTGGCCTACGAGCAGTACTTC

J gene: TRBJ2-7
V gene: TRBV11-2
D gene: NA
CDR3 length: 14
clone size: NA
CDR3 protein: CASSLGVVRDRQYF
CDR3 DNA: TGTGCCAGCAGCTTAGGGGTGGTCAGGGATCGGCAGTACTTC

J gene: TRBJ2-7
V gene: TRBV27
D gene: NA
CDR3 length: 14
clone size: NA
CDR3 protein: CASSTDSYSYEQYF
CDR3 DNA: TGTGCCAGCAGCACCGACAGTTACTCCTACGAGCAGTACTTC

J gene: TRBJ2-3
V gene: TRBV11-2
D gene: NA
CDR3 length: 16
clone size: NA
CDR3 protein: CASSLVLRALTDTQYF
CDR3 DNA: TGTGCCAGCAGCTTAGTACTGCGGGCCCTCACAGATACGCAGTATTTT

J gene: TRBJ1-1
V gene: TRBV30
D gene: NA
CDR3 length: 11
clone size: NA
CDR3 protein: CAWSSGIGAFF
CDR3 DNA: TGTGCCTGGAGTTCGGGGATAGGAGCTTTCTTT

J gene: TRBJ2-7
V gene: TRBV5-1
D gene: TRBD2
CDR3 length: 15
clone size: NA
CDR3 protein: CASSPSAGGPGEQYF
CDR3 DNA: TGCGCCAGCAGCCCTAGTGCGGGAGGGCCGGGTGAGCAGTACTTC

J gene: TRBJ2-5
V gene: TRBV7-9
D gene: NA
CDR3 length: 16
clone size: NA
CDR3 protein: CASSLISGGPSETQYF
CDR3 DNA: TGTGCCAGCAGCTTAATCTCCGGGGGCCCCTCTGAGACCCAGTACTTC

J gene: TRBJ2-2
V gene: TRBV27
D gene: TRBD2
CDR3 length: 15
clone size: NA
CDR3 protein: CASREAGSNTGELFF
CDR3 DNA: TGTGCCAGCAGGGAAGCGGGGTCGAACACCGGGGAGCTGTTTTTT

J gene: TRBJ2-7
V gene: TRBV11-2
D gene: NA
CDR3 length: 12
clone size: medium-sized
CDR3 protein: CASSLATDEQYF
CDR3 DNA: TGTGCCAGCAGCTTAGCTACCGACGAGCAGTACTTC

J gene: TRBJ2-7
V gene: TRBV28
D gene: NA
CDR3 length: 13
clone size: NA
CDR3 protein: CATLSERHYEQYF
CDR3 DNA: TGTGCCACGCTTAGCGAACGCCACTACGAGCAGTACTTC

J gene: TRBJ2-5
V gene: TRBV25-1
D gene: NA
CDR3 length: 15
clone size: NA
CDR3 protein: CASSEWSDRTETQYF
CDR3 DNA: TGTGCCAGCAGTGAATGGTCCGACAGGACTGAGACCCAGTACTTC